These 26 T cell receptor beta chains came from one sample sequenced in a study of blood T cell repertoires in COVID-19 (dated by TCRdb to the early 2020s). The method was the immunoSEQ multiplex PCR assay. TCRdb obtained this table from immuneACCESS and retained in-frame rearrangements with V and J assigned. These tables miss some clones; where compared with another copy, unresolved V genes account for less than half of the shortfall, and the remainder is unexplained. For this sample the table gives about 180,000 clones, of which roughly nine tenths were detected only once. The ten biggest clones cover around 21% of the sample. The sample consisted of peripheral blood. The receptors were sampled from a man aged 70-80 years with active or convalescent COVID-19.

This clone has only a few counts. V usage is TRBV27 and J usage is TRBJ1-3; TRBD1 is a possible D gene (5 bases). The V and J ends lost 4 bases and 2 bases respectively, with 12 bases between them. Germline values: CDR1 MNHEY, CDR2 SMNVEV (reference sequence). The CDR3 is 15 amino acids. CDR3 region: CASSWHRGAGNTIYF. The CDR3 DNA is TGTGCCAGCAGTTGGCACCGGGGGGCTGGAAACACCATATATTTT.

In its sample, this clone was seen once. The V gene is TRBV5-5, the J gene TRBJ1-1, with D tentatively TRBD1 (6 bases). The CDR3 consists of 15 residues. V was cut by 1 base and J by 7 bases, with 17 bases left in between. Germline V CDR1 and CDR2: SGHKS, YYEKEE (reference sequence). The CDR3 protein is CASSLIGQGLGEAFF. The CDR3 DNA is TGTGCCAGCAGCTTGATTGGGCAGGGGTTGGGTGAAGCTTTCTTT.

The chain uses TRBV6-5 and TRBJ2-7, with 7 bases identical to TRBD1. CDR3 length: 15 amino acids. The J segment lost 3 bases and the V segment lost 6 bases, leaving 11 bases of the junction unmatched. Germline V gives CDR1 MNHEY, CDR2 SVGAGI. CDR3: CASRPPGTVYYEQYF. As DNA, the CDR3 is TGTGCCAGCAGACCCCCCGGGACAGTCTACTACGAGCAGTACTTC.

The rearrangement uses TRBV18 and TRBJ1-1, with D perhaps TRBD1 (6 bases). CDR1 and CDR2 from the germline V gene are KGHSH and LQKENI. This CDR3 region has 15 residues. The V and J ends lost 0 bases and 5 bases respectively, with 13 bases between them. CDR3 in amino acids: CASSPPTGQRTEAFF. The CDR3 DNA sequence: TGTGCCAGCTCACCACCTACAGGGCAGCGGACTGAAGCTTTCTTT.

The chain has TRBV9 and TRBJ2-3, with D possibly TRBD2 on 5 matching bases. The V gene lost 2 bases and the J gene lost 0 bases, with 19 bases spanning the gap. The CDR3 is 18 amino acids. Germline CDR1 reads SGDLS; CDR2 reads YYNGEE. The DNA of the CDR3 is TGTGCCAGCAGCGTTCACCCCGACTACCTCCCCAGCACAGATACGCAGTATTTT. Protein sequence: CASSVHPDYLPSTDTQYF.

The rearrangement links TRBV6-5 to TRBJ1-5; D unclear. Per germline, CDR1 MNHEY and CDR2 SVGAGI. V was shortened by 0 bases and J by 3 bases, with 3 bases between the two germline ends. The CDR3 has 13 residues. In DNA, the CDR3 is TGTGCCAGCAGTTACTCTCTCAATCAGCCCCAGCATTTT. Translation: CASSYSLNQPQHF.

This chain connects TRBV18 to TRBJ2-1; D is perhaps TRBD1 (5 bases). The ends were cut back, 2 bases at V and 1 base at J, with 12 bases in the middle. Germline values: CDR1 KGHSH, CDR2 LQKENI. The CDR3 sequence is 16 residues long. CDR3 nucleotide sequence: TGTGCCAGCTCACCATTGGGGCAGGGTTCCTACAATGAGCAGTTCTTC. This codes for CASSPLGQGSYNEQFF.

The genes are TRBV4-3 and TRBJ2-2; TRBD2 is a possible D gene (5 bases). The CDR3 consists of 18 residues. Trimming pared 0 bases from V and 1 base from J, leaving 15 bases between. Germline values: CDR1 LGHNA, CDR2 YSLEER. CDR3 nucleotide sequence: TGCGCCAGCAGCCAAGAAGTTTTGGCTAGCCTGAACACCGGGGAGCTGTTTTTT. It specifies CASSQEVLASLNTGELFF.

V usage is TRBV30 and J usage is TRBJ2-7, with TRBD2 matching over 8 bases. The V gene's germline CDR1 is GTSNPN and CDR2 SVGIG (reference sequence). Trimming at V came to 3 bases and at J to 6 bases, leaving 19 bases not matched to a gene. CDR3 size: 17 residues. The CDR3 is CAWRKVGTSGGAAEQYF. The CDR3 DNA reads as TGTGCCTGGAGAAAAGTAGGAACTAGCGGAGGAGCTGCCGAGCAGTACTTC.

This sequence joins TRBV11-3 and TRBJ2-7, with 7 bases fitting TRBD2. Germline V lookup: CDR1 SGHNT, CDR2 YENEEA. With 1 base clipped from V and 3 bases from J, the junction kept 6 bases outside the gene matches. The CDR3 runs 15 residues. As DNA, the CDR3 is TGTGCCAGCAGCTTAGGGGAAGCGGGGCTCTACGAGCAGTACTTC. Protein product: CASSLGEAGLYEQYF.

The chain carries TRBV5-1 and TRBJ2-1; 7 positions match TRBD1. Germline-derived CDR1 and CDR2 are SGHRS and YFSETQ. The trim removed 5 bases at V and 4 bases at J, leaving 6 bases unmatched. This CDR3 is 14 amino acids long. The CDR3 protein is CASSLGTAYNEQFF. The CDR3 nucleotides are TGCGCCAGCAGTCTTGGGACAGCTTACAATGAGCAGTTCTTC.

This clone came up a few times. The chain uses TRBV12-3 or TRBV12-4 and TRBJ2-2; the D is unclear. V lost 7 bases to trimming and J lost 6 bases, with 12 bases between them. The CDR3 is made up of 13 amino acids. DNA of the CDR3: TGTGCCAGCACCCTCCACGCGTCCGGGGAGCTGTTTTTT. Translating gives CASTLHASGELFF.

V is TRBV7-9 and J is TRBJ1-2; 7 bases line up with TRBD1. Germline assignment: CDR1 SEHNR and CDR2 FQNEAQ (reference sequence). The junction had 10 bases not matched to a gene; V was cut back by 2 bases and J by 4 bases. The CDR3 covers 16 residues. The CDR3, as DNA: TGTGCCAGCAGCTTAATCCAACGTAGGGACAGCTATGGCTACACCTTC. Protein sequence: CASSLIQRRDSYGYTF.

The gene calls are TRBV3-1 (or the pseudogene TRBV3-2) and TRBJ2-5; D possibly corresponds to TRBD1 (6 bases). CDR3 length: 16 residues. V was pared by 2 bases and J by 3 bases, with 16 bases between. CDR1 is LGHDT, CDR2 YNNKEL, per germline (reference sequence). In DNA, the CDR3 is TGTGCCAGCAGCCAACAAGCTTGGGACAAGAAAGAGACCCAGTACTTC. Encoded protein: CASSQQAWDKKETQYF.

This chain links TRBV30 with TRBJ2-7; TRBD1 might be the D (6 bases). CDR3 length equals 14 residues. Between the trimmed V and J ends, which lost 3 bases and 1 base, there was a span of 13 bases. In germline, CDR1 is GTSNPN, CDR2 SVGIG (reference sequence). CDR3 DNA sequence: TGTGCCTGGAGGTCTCTGGGGGCATCCTACGAGCAGTACTTC. Its protein is CAWRSLGASYEQYF.

The chain is built from TRBV28 and TRBJ2-2; the match to TRBD1 covers 8 bases. The CDR3 spans 15 residues. V shed 5 bases and J 9 bases; nucleotides not matched to a gene: 11. Germline assignment: CDR1 MDHEN and CDR2 SYDVKM. CDR3: CASSKDGQGIRELFF. DNA for the CDR3: TGTGCCAGCAGTAAGGACGGACAGGGAATCAGGGAGCTGTTTTTT.

The J gene is TRBJ2-1, the V gene TRBV11-2, with D perhaps matching TRBD1 (5 bases). Germline V gene lookup returns CDR1 SGHAT and CDR2 FQNNGV. This CDR3 is built from 16 residues. V lost 5 bases, J lost 0 bases, and 14 bases lay in between. The CDR3 nucleotides read TGTGCCAGCAGCCGCTTGGGGCGGAGCTCCTACAATGAGCAGTTCTTC. Protein sequence: CASSRLGRSSYNEQFF.

This clone was recorded a few times. J is TRBJ1-3 and V is TRBV19, with D possibly being TRBD1 (5 bases). Deletions cut 5 bases from V and 1 base from J, with 12 bases between. The CDR3 is 15 residues long. Looked up from germline, CDR1 is LNHDA and CDR2 is SQIVND (reference sequence). This CDR3 reads CASSDSGASGNTIYF. The CDR3 DNA sequence: TGTGCCAGTAGTGACTCTGGGGCGTCTGGAAACACCATATATTTT. Based on the CDR3 plus reference TRBV19 and TRBJ1-3, the full variable domain is DGGITQSPKYLFRKEGQNVTLSCEQNLNHDAMYWYRQDPGQGLRLIYYSQIVNDFQKGDIAEGYSVSREKKESFPLTVTSAQKNPTAFYLCASSDSGASGNTIYFGEGSWLTVV.

The chain recombines TRBV5-5 with TRBJ2-7; 8 positions agree with TRBD1. CDR3 length equals 13 residues. The germline V gene has CDR1 SGHKS and CDR2 YYEKEE (reference sequence). The V gene end was trimmed by 3 bases and the J gene end by 8 bases; junction bases not matched to a gene: 7. Written as DNA, the CDR3 is TGTGCCAGCAGCTCGGACAGGGCATTAAAGCAGTACTTC. Translated: CASSSDRALKQYF.

The chain has TRBV11-3 and TRBJ2-7; 8 nucleotides match TRBD1. The germline gives CDR1 SGHNT, CDR2 YENEEA. V lost 7 bases and J lost 5; bases outside the gene matches: 10. This CDR3 is built from 14 residues. The CDR3 sequence is CASNLTGASHEQYF. The CDR3, as DNA: TGTGCCAGCAACCTGACAGGGGCAAGCCACGAGCAGTACTTC.

The gene calls are TRBV13 and TRBJ1-2; tentatively, D is TRBD1 (6 bases). Germline CDR1 reads PRHDT; CDR2 reads FYEKMQ (reference sequence). With 5 bases removed from V and 2 bases from J, the gap between germline ends came to 9 bases. The CDR3 is 13 amino acids. CDR3 sequence: CASSVQGNYGYTF. The DNA of the CDR3 is TGTGCCAGCAGCGTCCAGGGGAACTATGGCTACACCTTC.

This chain connects TRBV6-2 or TRBV6-3 to TRBJ2-1; 9 nucleotides match TRBD1. CDR1 MNHEY and CDR2 SVGEGT come from the germline V gene. The CDR3 is 18 amino acids. The J segment lost 1 base and the V segment lost 5 bases, leaving 12 bases of the junction unmatched. The CDR3 protein is CASSDLPGQGSSYNEQFF. For the CDR3, the DNA is TGTGCCAGCAGTGACCTCCCGGGACAGGGATCTTCCTACAATGAGCAGTTCTTC.

The chain combines TRBV18 with TRBJ1-4, with 10 bases that match TRBD1. Germline CDR1 reads KGHSH; CDR2 reads LQKENI. The CDR3 spans 15 residues. Trimming cost V 0 bases and J 8 bases; bases outside gene matches: 3. CDR3 bases: TGTGCCAGCTCACCACCGGGGACAGGGGCGGAAAAACTGTTTTTT. It is translated as CASSPPGTGAEKLFF.

V gene TRBV27 combines with J gene TRBJ2-7; D possibly corresponds to TRBD1 (5 bases). The CDR3 is 12 amino acids. Germline CDR1 and CDR2: MNHEY and SMNVEV (reference sequence). Trimming stripped 8 bases from V and 0 bases from J, with 8 bases between. Here the CDR3 reads CASFDSSYEQYF. The CDR3 nucleotides read TGTGCCAGCTTCGACAGCTCCTACGAGCAGTACTTC.

The V call is TRBV27, the J call TRBJ2-5, with 8 bases matching TRBD2. The V gene's germline CDR1 is MNHEY and CDR2 SMNVEV (reference sequence). V trimming: 2 bases; J trimming: 10 bases; junction bases outside the gene matches: 9. The CDR3 length is 14 residues. The CDR3 loop is CASSLQAVAGSQYF. CDR3 DNA: TGTGCCAGCAGTTTACAGGCGGTAGCGGGGAGCCAGTACTTC.

V is TRBV29-1 and J is TRBJ2-7, with 7 bases that match TRBD2. V gave up 5 bases and J gave up 0 bases; unmatched junction bases: 10. Germline V gene sequence: CDR1 SQVTM, CDR2 ANQGSEA. The CDR3 contains 15 residues. CDR3 sequence: CSVRIGLAVSYEQYF. CDR3 DNA: TGCAGCGTTAGAATTGGGCTAGCGGTCTCCTACGAGCAGTACTTC.